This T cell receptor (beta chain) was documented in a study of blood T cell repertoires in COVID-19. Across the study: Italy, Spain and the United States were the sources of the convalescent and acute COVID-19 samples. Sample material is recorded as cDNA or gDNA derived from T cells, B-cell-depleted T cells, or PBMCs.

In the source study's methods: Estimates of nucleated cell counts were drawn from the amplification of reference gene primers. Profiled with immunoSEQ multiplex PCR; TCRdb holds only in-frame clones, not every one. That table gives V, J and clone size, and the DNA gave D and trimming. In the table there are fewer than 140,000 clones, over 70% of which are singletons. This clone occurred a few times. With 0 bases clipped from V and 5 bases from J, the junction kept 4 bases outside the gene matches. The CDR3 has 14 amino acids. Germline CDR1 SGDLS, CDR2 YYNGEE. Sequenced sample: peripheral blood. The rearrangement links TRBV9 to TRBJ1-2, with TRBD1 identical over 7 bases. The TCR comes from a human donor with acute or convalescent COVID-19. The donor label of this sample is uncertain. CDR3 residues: CASSVGQGGYGYTF. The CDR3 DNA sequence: TGTGCCAGCAGCGTAGGACAGGGCGGGTATGGCTACACCTTC.